The clone carrying this T cell receptor (beta chain) has just a few counts. Antigen unknown. Trimming at V came to 5 bases and at J to 1 base, leaving 3 bases not matched to a gene. The CDR3 has 15 residues. Germline V gene sequence: CDR1 KGHSH, CDR2 LQKENI. An equimolar mix of two oligonucleotides served as the beta constant-region primer for TRBC1 and TRBC2. Nested alpha and beta constant-region primers with the SP2 primer drove four PCR rounds on ligated cDNA. One entry per CDR3 protein, called by TCRdb with MiXCR from the UMI-ligation and nested PCR reads. This sample yields 19,000 or so distinct CDR3 sequences, of which roughly 9.6% are seen a single time; around a sixth belongs to the top ten. These data are taken from a study of naive and memory T cell subsets. Whole-study findings and limits: Diversity fell and Gini index rose from naive through CM, EM, EMRA.

Cells stained for CD3, CD4, CD8, CD45RA and CD27 were sorted into four subsets. This receptor was taken from a human donor in good health. Sample: central memory CD8+ T cells from blood. The genes are TRBV18 and TRBJ2-5, with 11 bases fitting TRBD1. The CDR3 loop is CASSYGTGGQETQYF. The CDR3 DNA reads as TGTGCCAGCTCATACGGGACAGGGGGCCAAGAGACCCAGTACTTC.